This paragraph covers one T cell receptor beta chain sequence. This record comes from a study of T cells in Graves' hyperthyroidism and ophthalmopathy. A NOSPECS grade of at least 4, a Clinical Activity Score of at least 3 and duration under 3 months were recorded in ophthalmopathy patients. Authors of the study amplified TCR beta CDR3 regions from RNA transcripts. HTBI primers were the set used in a first-round RT-PCR of the TCR CDR3. TCRdb re-analysed the multiplex PCR reads in MiXCR, keeping a single row per CDR3 protein. The table lists over 400,000 distinct CDR3 sequences, 22% of them singletons, with under 55% in the top ten. This sequence originates from a woman in her sixties or seventies with Graves' ophthalmopathy. Sequencing was performed on blood.

DNA for the CDR3: TGTGCCAGCACCCATGAGGTAGGAGGGACAGATACGCAGTATTTT. Residues: CASTHEVGGTDTQYF. The V and J genes are TRBV12-3 or TRBV12-4 and TRBJ2-3, with D possibly matching TRBD2 (6 bases). The CDR3 is 15 amino acids. Trimming took off 7 bases at V and 3 bases at J, with 17 bases between the two ends.